Sequencing of this T cell receptor (beta chain) was carried out in a study of OX40 agonist ivuxolimab in advanced cancers. General observations from the study: CD4+ and CD8+ T cells in blood underwent clonal expansion by week 6 at 0.1 to 3.0 mg/kg.

To note about this clone: Its antigen is undetermined.

The table came from immunoSEQ multiplex PCR; TCRdb's copy has only in-frame clones and leaves some out. Among about 59,000 clones listed, around 84% were seen once. Exclusion of a patient followed from autoimmune disease history or systemic immunosuppression. The CDR3 extends over 16 amino acids. Germline CDR1 reads MNHEY; CDR2 reads SMNVEV (reference sequence). J was trimmed by 5 bases and V by 5 bases; bases with no gene match: 12. The source was CD4+ or CD8+ T cells sorted from blood, collected in a trial of the OX40 agonist ivuxolimab. The TCR was taken from an adult with an advanced solid tumor such as melanoma, head and neck, liver or kidney cancer. The rearrangement uses TRBV27 and TRBJ2-4, with TRBD2 identical over 7 bases. This chain's CDR3 is CASSPHGGGSQNIQYF. Here the CDR3 DNA reads TGTGCCAGCAGTCCCCACGGGGGAGGGTCTCAAAACATTCAGTACTTC.